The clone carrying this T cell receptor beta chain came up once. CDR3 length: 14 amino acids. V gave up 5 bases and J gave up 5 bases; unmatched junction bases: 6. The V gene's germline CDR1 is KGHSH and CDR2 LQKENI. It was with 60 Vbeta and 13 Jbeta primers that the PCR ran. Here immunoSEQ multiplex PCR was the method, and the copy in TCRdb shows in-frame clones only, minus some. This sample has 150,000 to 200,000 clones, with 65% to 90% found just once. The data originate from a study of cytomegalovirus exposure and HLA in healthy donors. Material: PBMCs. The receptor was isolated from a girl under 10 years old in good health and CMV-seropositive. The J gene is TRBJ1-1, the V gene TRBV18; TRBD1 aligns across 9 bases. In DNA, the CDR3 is TGTGCCAGCTCAAGCTCCGGGACAGGGACTGAAGCTTTCTTT. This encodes CASSSSGTGTEAFF.